The rows below give T cell receptor beta chains drawn from one sample of a study of PD-1 blockade in classical Hodgkin lymphoma. Produced via immunoSEQ multiplex PCR; TCRdb's table is partial and in-frame only. The table lists tens of thousands of clones, 93% of them singletons. Sequenced input: peripheral blood mononuclear cells (PBMCs). Receptors originate from a human donor with classical Hodgkin lymphoma. Both conserved end residues are part of each CDR3. A D gene is named only where the DNA matches it firmly. Rows give clone size only sometimes, using once, few, many, or a class for an expanded clone.

TRBV5-1	-	-	TRBJ2-1	CASSLQVEEQFF	TGCGCCAGCAGCTTGCAGGTTGAGGAGCAGTTCTTC
TRBV7-3	-	-	TRBJ1-1	CASSLRTAVNTEAFF	TGTGCCAGCAGCTTGCGGACGGCGGTGAACACTGAAGCTTTCTTT
TRBV5-4	-	TRBD1	TRBJ2-7	CASSLPTGDVHEQYF	TGTGCCAGCAGCTTACCCACAGGGGACGTCCACGAGCAGTACTTC
TRBV2	-	-	TRBJ1-2	CASSESMKGRYGYTF	TGTGCCAGCAGTGAAAGTATGAAGGGGCGCTATGGCTACACCTTC
TRBV5-4	-	TRBD2	TRBJ2-5	CASSLGTSSQETQYF	TGTGCCAGCAGCTTGGGGACTAGCTCCCAAGAGACCCAGTACTTC
TRBV5-5	-	-	TRBJ1-1	CASSLGDNGAFF	TGTGCCAGCAGCTTAGGAGATAATGGAGCTTTCTTT
TRBV7-9	-	-	TRBJ1-2	CASSSQANYGYTF	TGTGCCAGCAGCTCACAGGCTAACTATGGCTACACCTTC
TRBV9	-	-	TRBJ2-1	CASSVEPSSYNEQFF	TGTGCCAGCAGCGTAGAACCCAGCTCCTACAATGAGCAGTTCTTC
TRBV10-3	once	-	TRBJ2-7	CATRQAATSEQYF	TGTGCCACCCGACAGGCGGCCACAAGCGAGCAGTACTTC
TRBV2	-	TRBD1	TRBJ1-5	CASNGAGGDQPQHF	TGTGCCAGCAATGGGGCAGGGGGGGATCAGCCCCAGCATTTT
TRBV7-9	-	-	TRBJ2-1	CASSFQPYNEQFF	TGTGCCAGCAGCTTTCAGCCGTACAATGAGCAGTTCTTC
TRBV2	once	TRBD1	TRBJ1-2	CASKRDRGNYGYTF	TGTGCCAGCAAGAGGGACAGGGGTAACTATGGCTACACCTTC
TRBV15	-	TRBD1	TRBJ2-7	CATSRGPPTGSAYEQYF	TGTGCCACCAGCAGAGGTCCCCCGACAGGGTCGGCCTACGAGCAGTACTTC
TRBV27	once	-	TRBJ2-5	CASSRPGETQYF	TGTGCCAGCAGTCGACCCGGAGAGACCCAGTACTTC
TRBV5-1	-	-	TRBJ2-7	CASSLDQYEQYF	TGCGCCAGCAGCTTGGATCAGTACGAGCAGTACTTC
TRBV10-3	-	TRBD1	TRBJ1-2	CAISGGQGGNYGYTF	TGTGCCATCAGTGGCGGACAGGGGGGAAACTATGGCTACACCTTC
TRBV5-6	-	TRBD1	TRBJ1-2	CASSPDRGQLGYTF	TGTGCCAGCAGCCCAGACAGGGGGCAATTGGGCTACACCTTC
TRBV9	-	TRBD2	TRBJ2-1	CASSVAGGPNEQFF	TGTGCCAGCAGCGTGGCGGGGGGACCCAATGAGCAGTTCTTC
TRBV7-2	-	-	TRBJ1-1	CASSLRMNTEAFF	TGTGCCAGCAGCTTAAGGATGAACACTGAAGCTTTCTTT